This is a list of T cell receptor beta chains from one sample in a study of control samples from healthy donors and cancer patients. Sequenced by immunoSEQ multiplex PCR; TCRdb stores in-frame clones only, minus some. The table records more than 35,000 clones, around 83% of them present only once. Material for sequencing was PBMCs. These receptors were taken from a woman in her sixties with lung cancer. The CDR3 runs from the conserved cysteine through the conserved F or W. The D gene is left open where the match is weak. The listing skips clone size in some rows; elsewhere it reads once, few, many or a size class.

v_gene	abundance	d_gene	j_gene	CDR3nt	CDR3aa
TRBV5-6	medium-sized	-	TRBJ1-6	TGTGCCAGCAGCTTGCAGGGACGTAATTCACCCCTCCACTTT	CASSLQGRNSPLHF
TRBV3-1/TRBV3-2	-	-	TRBJ2-3	TGTGCCAGCAGCCAAGAGGGTGCGGGCCTCGATACGCAGTATTTT	CASSQEGAGLDTQYF
TRBV9	-	-	TRBJ1-1	TGTGCCAGCAGCGTAGCGCCGAGCACTGAAGCTTTCTTT	CASSVAPSTEAFF
TRBV7-2	-	-	TRBJ2-1	TGTGCCAGCAGCTCCGCACTCAGAGGTGAGCAGTTCTTC	CASSSALRGEQFF
TRBV4-1	few	TRBD1	TRBJ1-6	TGCGCCAGCAGCCAAGATCTGGGACAGAGTAGGCCCCTCCACTTT	CASSQDLGQSRPLHF
TRBV13	once	-	TRBJ1-1	TGTGCCAGCAGCTTAGACAAGGGCCTTGAAGCTTTCTTT	CASSLDKGLEAFF
TRBV2	once	-	TRBJ2-5	TGTGTCTACCGGGGGTGGGAGACCCAGTACTTC	CVYRGWETQYF
TRBV19	-	TRBD2	TRBJ2-1	TGTGCCAGTACCTATCCCCCTCGAGCGGGGGGGCCGAATGAGCAGTTCTTC	CASTYPPRAGGPNEQFF
TRBV7-3	-	TRBD1	TRBJ2-2	TGTGCCAGCAGCGCCCAACAGGGGAGCACCGGGGAGCTGTTTTTT	CASSAQQGSTGELFF
TRBV27	-	-	TRBJ1-6	TGTGCCAGCAGCCAGGGAGGCTCACCCCTCCACTTT	CASSQGGSPLHF
TRBV20-1	-	-	TRBJ2-1	TGCAGTGCCGACGTATACAATGAGCAGTTCTTC	CSADVYNEQFF
TRBV12-3/TRBV12-4	-	TRBD2	TRBJ2-2	TGTGCCAGCACTTTGGGGGGGACCGGGGAGCTGTTTTTT	CASTLGGTGELFF
TRBV5-1	once	TRBD2	TRBJ2-1	TGCGCCAGCAGCCTCGGACTAGCTTCCTACAATGAGCAGTTCTTC	CASSLGLASYNEQFF
TRBV7-3	once	-	TRBJ2-3	TGTGCCAGCAGCTCGGGATCAACCATGGATACGCAGTATTTT	CASSSGSTMDTQYF
TRBV4-1	-	-	TRBJ2-7	TGCGCCAGCAGCCCATACCCGCCAGGTGGTAACCACGAGCAGTACTTC	CASSPYPPGGNHEQYF
TRBV10-3	-	-	TRBJ1-1	TGTGCCTACTCGCAGGGGATGAACACTGAAGCTTTCTTT	CAYSQGMNTEAFF
TRBV18	-	TRBD2	TRBJ2-5	TGTGCCAGCTCACCACCGGGACTAGCGGGAGGGGAGACCCAGTACTTC	CASSPPGLAGGETQYF
TRBV10-2	-	-	TRBJ1-5	TGCGCCAGCAGTGAGTCGTTAGGGGACCAGCCCCAGCATTTT	CASSESLGDQPQHF
TRBV15	-	TRBD2	TRBJ2-3	TGTGCCACCAGCTCCGTAGCGGGAGGGGCAACAGATACGCAGTATTTT	CATSSVAGGATDTQYF
TRBV4-1	-	TRBD2	TRBJ2-1	TGCGCCAGCACATTCGGGAGGGGCTCCTACAATGAGCAGTTCTTC	CASTFGRGSYNEQFF
TRBV11-3	-	-	TRBJ2-2	TGTGCCAGCAGCTTAGAGGGGGGCACCGGGAAGCTGTTTTTT	CASSLEGGTGKLFF
TRBV6-2/TRBV6-3	-	-	TRBJ1-2	TGTGCCAGCAGTTACGGCCGACTGGGCTATGGCTACACCTTC	CASSYGRLGYGYTF
TRBV5-1	-	-	TRBJ2-2	TGCGCCAGCAGGGCGGGAACCGGGGAGCTGTTTTTT	CASRAGTGELFF
TRBV7-3	-	TRBD1	TRBJ2-7	TGTGCCAGCAGCTGGGACAGTTCCTACGAGCAGTACTTC	CASSWDSSYEQYF
TRBV11-3	-	-	TRBJ2-1	TGTGCCAGCAGCTTAGCCGGGGGCGACAATGAGCAGTTCTTC	CASSLAGGDNEQFF
TRBV20-1	-	-	TRBJ2-5	TGCAGTGCTAGCGGGGAGACCCAGTACTTC	CSASGETQYF
TRBV6-6	-	TRBD1	TRBJ2-5	TGTGCCAGCAGGAGACAGGGAATTGTGGAGACCCAGTACTTC	CASRRQGIVETQYF
TRBV9	-	-	TRBJ2-7	TGTGCCAGCAGCAAGACTACAGGGTTGCGATCCTACGAGCAGTACTTC	CASSKTTGLRSYEQYF
TRBV16	-	-	TRBJ2-7	TGTGCCAGCAGCCCATTAGCGAACGAGCAGTACTTC	CASSPLANEQYF
TRBV7-8	-	TRBD1	TRBJ2-1	TGTGCCAGCAGCTTGGGGACAGAGAACAATGAGCAGTTCTTC	CASSLGTENNEQFF
TRBV6-4	-	TRBD1	TRBJ2-7	TGTGCCAGCACGGGACAGGAGTCGTCCTACGAGCAGTACTTC	CASTGQESSYEQYF
TRBV12-3/TRBV12-4	-	-	TRBJ1-5	TGTGCCAGCAGTCTTCAGGGCGGTCAGCCCCAGCATTTT	CASSLQGGQPQHF
TRBV7-9	-	-	TRBJ2-3	TGTGCCAGCAGCCTACGGACGGGGACCACAGATACGCAGTATTTT	CASSLRTGTTDTQYF
TRBV6-1	-	-	TRBJ1-1	TGTGCCAGCAGTGAATTCCAGCTAGGAGAAGCTTTCTTT	CASSEFQLGEAFF
TRBV20-1	-	-	TRBJ2-7	TGCAGTGCTATTGACAGGATTTACGAGCAGTACTTC	CSAIDRIYEQYF